Each of the 21 T cell receptor beta chains below was sequenced from the same sample in a study of blood T cell repertoires in COVID-19. The repertoire was sequenced with immunoSEQ multiplex PCR; TCRdb's copy has only in-frame clones and lacks some. The sample consists of 95,000 to 150,000 clones, about four fifths of them appearing once. The sequenced material came from peripheral blood. The receptors were gathered from a woman aged 70-85 years with acute or convalescent COVID-19.

The genes are TRBV5-4 and TRBJ1-2, with a possible D match to TRBD1 (6 bases). The CDR3 has 15 residues. The ends were cut back, 4 bases at V and 4 bases at J, with 17 bases in the middle. CDR1 SGHNT and CDR2 YYREEE come from the germline V gene (reference sequence). In DNA form, the CDR3 reads TGTGCCAGCAGCCAGCCAACCGGGACACTCTATGGCTACACCTTC. Its protein product is CASSQPTGTLYGYTF.

CDR3 sequence reads: CASSQGAAVQETQYF. The CDR3 DNA reads TGTGCCAGCAGCCAAGGCGCGGCTGTTCAAGAGACCCAGTACTTC. V gene TRBV4-2 combines with J gene TRBJ2-5; the D is unclear. Trimming removed 1 base at V and 2 bases at J, with 11 bases between. This CDR3 is built from 15 residues. Germline V lookup: CDR1 LGHNA, CDR2 YNFKEQ.

The V call is TRBV29-1, the J call TRBJ1-1; no clear D gene. The germline V gene encodes CDR1 SQVTM and CDR2 ANQGSEA. This CDR3 is 14 amino acids long. The V end lost 8 bases, the J end lost 1 base, and 17 bases lay between the germline ends. As DNA, the CDR3 is TGCAGCTTCCTTTCCCGGTATCCGAACACTGAAGCTTTCTTT. It is translated as CSFLSRYPNTEAFF.

V and J are TRBV9 and TRBJ2-3, with D tentatively TRBD1 (5 bases). The CDR3 sequence is 13 residues long. The germline V and J ends were trimmed by 8 bases and 2 bases, with 12 bases remaining between them. From germline, CDR1 is SGDLS and CDR2 YYNGEE. The DNA for the CDR3 is TGTGCCAGTCAGGGTCTTACCACAGATACGCAGTATTTT. Translation: CASQGLTTDTQYF.

This sequence joins TRBV20-1 and TRBJ2-1; D might be TRBD2 (6 bases). CDR3 length: 14 amino acids. Deletions cut 3 bases from V and 5 bases from J, with 14 bases between. The germline V gene has CDR1 DFQATT and CDR2 SNEGSKA (reference sequence). For the CDR3, the DNA is TGCAGTGCTAGTAGGGTAGCGGAGCACAATGAGCAGTTCTTC. Protein product: CSASRVAEHNEQFF.

Remarks on this clone: A junction boundary mismatches the germline segment, possibly from a read error. For the CDR3, the DNA is TGCGCCAGCAACTTGCTCCAGGGGAGGGCAGATACGCAGTATTTT. It yields the protein CASNLLQGRADTQYF. The chain is built from TRBV5-1 and TRBJ2-3, with a tentative D call TRBD2 (7 bases). Germline assignment: CDR1 SGHRS and CDR2 YFSETQ. The CDR3 length is 15 residues.

CDR3 sequence: CASSAGTGGTYTEAFF. The CDR3 DNA reads TGTGCCAGCAGCGCCGGGACAGGGGGCACGTACACTGAAGCTTTCTTT. The chain has TRBV9 and TRBJ1-1, with 12 bases that match TRBD1. In germline, CDR1 is SGDLS, CDR2 YYNGEE. V trimming: 3 bases; J trimming: 3 bases; junction bases outside the gene matches: 6. The CDR3 sequence is 16 residues long. Combining the CDR3 with reference TRBV9 and TRBJ1-1 gives the whole variable domain DSGVTQTPKHLITATGQRVTLRCSPRSGDLSVYWYQQSLDQGLQFLIQYYNGEERAKGNILERFSAQQFPDLHSELNLSSLELGDSALYFCASSAGTGGTYTEAFFGQGTRLTVV.

The chain has TRBV10-1 and TRBJ2-2, with D unresolved. With 6 bases removed from V and 5 bases from J, the gap between germline ends came to 4 bases. The CDR3 consists of 11 residues. Germline V gene lookup returns CDR1 WNHNN and CDR2 SYGVQD (reference sequence). The CDR3 nucleotides read TGCGCCAGCAGGCAGACCGGGGAGCTGTTTTTT. Protein sequence: CASRQTGELFF.

The J gene is TRBJ2-2, the V gene TRBV5-1; 9 bases are shared with TRBD1. CDR1 SGHRS and CDR2 YFSETQ come from the germline V gene. Trimming removed 1 base from V and 0 bases from J; junction bases left unmatched: 7. This CDR3 contains 18 residues. The CDR3 sequence is CASSLWERQGANTGELFF. The CDR3 DNA sequence: TGCGCCAGCAGCTTGTGGGAGCGACAGGGGGCGAACACCGGGGAGCTGTTTTTT.

This clone turned up a few times. This chain uses TRBV2 with TRBJ1-1, with 10 positions matching TRBD1. This CDR3 spans 15 amino acids. The germline V gene encodes CDR1 SNHLY and CDR2 FYNNEI. The junction had 10 bases not matched to a gene; V was cut back by 11 bases and J by 1 base. DNA of the CDR3: TGTGCCTCAAAAGACAGGGGGCATGGGAACACTGAAGCTTTCTTT. This encodes CASKDRGHGNTEAFF.

This clone has just one count. The gene calls are TRBV24-1 and TRBJ2-1; the match to TRBD2 covers 8 bases. Germline lookup yields CDR1 KGHDR and CDR2 SFDVKD. The V and J ends lost 3 bases and 2 bases, in that order; junction bases with no gene match: 5. CDR3 length equals 16 residues. CDR3 protein: CATSDTSGGPYNEQFF. The CDR3 nucleotides read TGTGCCACCAGTGATACAAGCGGGGGCCCCTACAATGAGCAGTTCTTC.

This chain connects TRBV29-1 to TRBJ1-1, with D hard to call. The CDR3 covers 14 residues. Per germline, CDR1 SQVTM and CDR2 ANQGSEA. Trimming pared 2 bases from V and 10 bases from J, leaving 20 bases between. For the CDR3, the DNA is TGCAGCGTTGAATACGATTTGGGCCCCCAGAGAGCTTTCTTT. Translation: CSVEYDLGPQRAFF.

This chain uses TRBV4-3 with TRBJ1-3; possibly TRBD1 for D (6 bases). The germline V gene encodes CDR1 LGHNA and CDR2 YSLEER. With 4 bases removed from V and 8 bases from J, the gap between germline ends came to 15 bases. This CDR3 has 14 residues. DNA for the CDR3: TGCGCCAGCAGCCCGGGACATCGGGTTGACACCATATATTTT. This sequence encodes CASSPGHRVDTIYF.

The chain links TRBV9 to TRBJ2-5, with 16 nucleotides matching TRBD2. The CDR3 spans 17 residues. CDR1 is SGDLS, CDR2 YYNGEE, per germline. V lost 3 bases, J lost 5 bases, and 7 bases stayed unmatched. This CDR3 reads CASSAGTSGGAVETQYF. The CDR3 DNA is TGTGCCAGCAGCGCGGGGACTAGCGGGGGGGCCGTTGAGACCCAGTACTTC.

This sequence joins TRBV6-5 and TRBJ1-2; 11 bases line up with TRBD1. The CDR3 covers 15 residues. V was pared by 5 bases and J by 7 bases, with 9 bases of the junction left unmatched. Germline V CDR1 and CDR2: MNHEY, SVGAGI. CDR3 protein: CASSPGDRGGGGYTF. The DNA for the CDR3 is TGTGCCAGCAGTCCCGGGGACAGGGGGGGTGGTGGCTACACCTTC.

This chain joins TRBV19 and TRBJ1-1; D might be TRBD1 (6 bases). CDR1 is LNHDA and CDR2 is SQIVND in the germline V gene (reference sequence). The CDR3 covers 16 residues. The germline V and J ends were trimmed by 7 bases and 4 bases, with 22 bases remaining between them. DNA for the CDR3: TGTGCCAGTACTCCACTGGGGGGGCGCCAAAGCACTGAAGCTTTCTTT. Its translation is CASTPLGGRQSTEAFF.

This clone has only a few counts. The chain joins TRBV7-8 to TRBJ1-1; a weak D match, TRBD1 (6 bases). Germline V gives CDR1 SGHVS, CDR2 FQNEAQ. The CDR3 contains 15 residues. The germline V and J ends were trimmed by 5 bases and 14 bases, with 27 bases remaining between them. The CDR3 loop is CASSRRRDTGKPSFF. CDR3 coding DNA: TGTGCCAGCAGCCGACGTCGGGACACGGGAAAACCGTCATTCTTT.

This clone was detected only a few times. The chain employs TRBV20-1 and TRBJ1-2, with D possibly being TRBD1 (5 bases). Germline lookup yields CDR1 DFQATT and CDR2 SNEGSKA (reference sequence). The ends were cut back, 3 bases at V and 8 bases at J, with 16 bases in the middle. The CDR3 extends over 13 amino acids. In DNA form, the CDR3 reads TGCAGTGCTAGTTACGCAGGGTTCGGGGGCTACACCTTC. Translation gives CSASYAGFGGYTF.

V usage is TRBV27 and J usage is TRBJ1-4, with a tentative D call TRBD1 (5 bases). Germline V lookup: CDR1 MNHEY, CDR2 SMNVEV (reference sequence). V was clipped by 4 bases and J by 6 bases, with 9 bases between them. This CDR3 contains 13 residues. Here the CDR3 DNA reads TGTGCCAGCAGTTATGACAGTTATGAAAAACTGTTTTTT. This encodes CASSYDSYEKLFF. The whole variable domain, filled in from reference TRBV27 and TRBJ1-4, reads EAQVTQNPRYLITVTGKKLTVTCSQNMNHEYMSWYRQDPGLGLRQIYYSMNVEVTDKGDVPEGYKVSRKEKRNFPLILESPSPNQTSLYFCASSYDSYEKLFFGSGTQLSVL.

Only a few counts were recorded for this clone. CDR3 loop: CASSPWSSYNSPLHF. As DNA, the CDR3 is TGTGCCAGCAGCCCGTGGAGCTCCTATAATTCACCCCTCCACTTT. The chain uses TRBV6-5 and TRBJ1-6, with D unresolved. Trimming shortened V by 6 bases and J by 0 bases, and 9 bases separated the two germline ends. The V gene's germline CDR1 is MNHEY and CDR2 SVGAGI. The CDR3 is made up of 15 amino acids.

This clone has at least ten counts. The chain joins TRBV5-1 to TRBJ1-6; 7 nucleotides line up with TRBD1. The V gene end was trimmed by 3 bases and the J gene end by 7 bases; junction bases not matched to a gene: 10. CDR1 is SGHRS and CDR2 is YFSETQ in the germline V gene. The CDR3 spans 16 residues. The CDR3 protein is CASSSIPGGTNSPLHF. The CDR3 coding sequence is TGCGCCAGCAGCTCGATCCCAGGGGGGACCAATTCACCCCTCCACTTT.